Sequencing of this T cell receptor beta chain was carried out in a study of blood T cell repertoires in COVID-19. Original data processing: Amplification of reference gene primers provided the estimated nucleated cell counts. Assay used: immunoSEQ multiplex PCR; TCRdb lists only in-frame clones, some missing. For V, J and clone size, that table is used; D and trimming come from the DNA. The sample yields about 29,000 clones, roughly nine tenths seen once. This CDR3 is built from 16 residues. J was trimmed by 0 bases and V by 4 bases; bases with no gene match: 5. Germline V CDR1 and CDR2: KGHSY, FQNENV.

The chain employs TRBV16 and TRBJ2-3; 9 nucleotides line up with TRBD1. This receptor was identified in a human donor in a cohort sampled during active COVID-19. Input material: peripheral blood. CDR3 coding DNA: TGTGCCAGCAGCCCCAGGACAGGGGTAAGCACAGATACGCAGTATTTT. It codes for CASSPRTGVSTDTQYF.